The 9 T cell receptor beta chains given below trace back to one sample, sequenced in a study of T cell responses to AZD1222 COVID-19 vaccine. Generated by immunoSEQ multiplex PCR, the TCRdb table keeps only in-frame clones and is missing some. The data contain about 140,000 clones, 85% to 95% of them seen just once; the ten biggest clones take up approximately 0.9%. Sequenced material: peripheral blood, taken on day 0 of MenACWY control vaccination. Receptor source: an adult in good health.

The count of this clone is one. J is TRBJ2-5 and V is TRBV5-1; TRBD2 agrees at 8 bases. J gave up 4 bases and V 7 bases, and 12 bases lay outside the gene matches. The length of the CDR3 is 15 residues. Per the germline V gene, CDR1 is SGHRS and CDR2 is YFSETQ. CDR3 sequence (DNA): TGCGCCAGCTCAACGGGGGCGGGGGGACGAGAGACCCAGTACTTC. Its translation is CASSTGAGGRETQYF.

Details on this clone: Other DNA sequences from this sample encode an identical CDR3 as well. This rearrangement joins TRBV27 to TRBJ1-5; 8 positions match TRBD1. The CDR3 is made up of 14 amino acids. The ends lost 3 bases at V and 2 bases at J; junction bases unmatched: 0. The germline V gene encodes CDR1 MNHEY and CDR2 SMNVEV (reference sequence). The CDR3 DNA reads TGTGCCAGCAGTTTGGGACAGGGCAATCAGCCCCAGCATTTT. Its translation: CASSLGQGNQPQHF.

This chain joins TRBV6-5 and TRBJ1-2; TRBD1 might be the D (5 bases). Germline values: CDR1 MNHEY, CDR2 SVGAGI. The CDR3 consists of 14 residues. The V end lost 6 bases, the J end lost 4 bases, and 15 bases lay between the germline ends. The CDR3 here is CASRQGPSGYGYTF. DNA of the CDR3: TGTGCCAGCAGGCAGGGACCTTCCGGCTATGGCTACACCTTC.

The J gene is TRBJ1-5, the V gene TRBV28; D is perhaps TRBD1 (5 bases). The CDR3 runs 12 residues. V lost 4 bases to trimming and J lost 7 bases, with 8 bases between them. Germline CDR1 is MDHEN and CDR2 is SYDVKM. CDR3 in amino acids: CASSSNRQPQHF. CDR3 sequence (DNA): TGTGCCAGCAGTTCCAACAGGCAGCCCCAGCATTTT.

The gene calls are TRBV5-1 and TRBJ2-1; D is possibly TRBD2 (5 bases). V lost 0 bases, J lost 1 base, and 8 bases lay in between. The CDR3 sequence is 15 residues long. Germline values: CDR1 SGHRS, CDR2 YFSETQ. The CDR3 DNA reads TGCGCCAGCAGCTTGGGCGGGCCTTCCTACAATGAGCAGTTCTTC. This translates into CASSLGGPSYNEQFF.

A note on this clone: An end of the junction does not agree with germline; a read error may underlie this. This chain links TRBV5-5 with TRBJ1-1, with D hard to call. The CDR3 has 14 residues. The germline V gene has CDR1 SGHKS and CDR2 YYEKEE (reference sequence). CDR3: CASTLQRMNTEAFF. CDR3 coding DNA: TGTGCCAGCACCTTGCAGCGTATGAACACTGAAGCTTTCTTT.

This clone appeared once. CDR3 DNA: TGTGCCAGCAGCGCCTCAGGGATCAATCAGCCCCAGCATTTT. As protein: CASSASGINQPQHF. The chain combines TRBV9 with TRBJ1-5; possible D gene TRBD1, 5 bases. The CDR3 contains 14 residues. Trimming left V 3 bases short and J 3 bases short, with 10 bases between. Germline V gene data show CDR1 as SGDLS and CDR2 as YYNGEE.

The chain links TRBV3-1 (or the pseudogene TRBV3-2) to TRBJ1-1; no reliable D call. The germline CDR1 and CDR2 sequences are LGHDT and YNNKEL (reference sequence). V was pared by 1 base and J by 0 bases, with 9 bases between. The CDR3 extends over 15 amino acids. The chain's CDR3 is CASSQVGFMNTEAFF. The CDR3 nucleotides are TGTGCCAGCAGCCAAGTCGGGTTTATGAACACTGAAGCTTTCTTT.

The chain has TRBV11-3 and TRBJ2-2; 14 bases are shared with TRBD2. V lost 4 bases, J lost 10 bases, and 5 bases stayed unmatched. CDR1 is SGHNT, CDR2 YENEEA, per germline. The CDR3 consists of 15 residues. The CDR3 here is CASSSGTSGGEELFF. In DNA form, the CDR3 reads TGTGCCAGCAGCTCAGGGACTAGCGGGGGTGAGGAGCTGTTTTTT.